Described below is a single T cell receptor (beta chain) sequence and its context. The primer mix had 60 Vbeta and 13 Jbeta primers. Assay: immunoSEQ multiplex PCR; the TCRdb copy retains only in-frame clones and omits some. The repertoire holds 90,000 or so clones, with around 77% as singletons. The data are from a study of cytomegalovirus exposure and HLA in healthy donors. The sequence derives from a boy between 10 and 17 years old in good health and CMV-seronegative. The specimen was PBMCs.

CDR3 residues: CASSLDRIGNQPQHF. The CDR3 coding sequence is TGTGCCAGCAGTCTTGACAGGATAGGAAATCAGCCCCAGCATTTT. The chain employs TRBV28 and TRBJ1-5; tentative D call: TRBD1 (6 bases). Trimming pared 5 bases from V and 4 bases from J, leaving 15 bases between. Germline V CDR1 and CDR2: MDHEN, SYDVKM. This CDR3 has 15 amino acids.